This T cell receptor beta chain was sequenced for a study of vaccination and CD4 T cells after COVID-19. Whole-study context: The stimulating agents, overlapping spike peptides, came from SARS-CoV-2, HCoV-NL63, HCoV-OC43 and HCoV-229E.

The Oncomine TCR Beta short-read assay sequenced DNA from cultured CD4+ T cells. Via MiXCR, TCRdb re-called the PCR reads, giving one row per CDR3 protein. This sample has 14,000 or so distinct CDR3 sequences, with under 75% found just once. As regards this clonotype: Its target is not known.

Treatment specified: approximately nine-day PBMC culture with coronavirus spike peptide pools or control peptides (ViraFEST assay). With peptide pools, ViraFEST first expanded antigen-specific T cells and afterwards sequenced their TCRs. The CDR3 runs 15 residues. The V and J ends lost 5 bases and 2 bases respectively, with 10 bases between them. Germline assignment: CDR1 SGHTA and CDR2 FQGTGA. This chain uses TRBV7-3 with TRBJ2-6; D may be TRBD2 (5 bases). Sample: CD4+ T cells from blood, cultured in vitro. This receptor was taken from a human donor who had recovered from COVID-19. For the CDR3, the DNA is TGTGCCAGCAGCCTAAACGGGGCTGGGGCCAACGTCCTGACTTTC. Protein: CASSLNGAGANVLTF.